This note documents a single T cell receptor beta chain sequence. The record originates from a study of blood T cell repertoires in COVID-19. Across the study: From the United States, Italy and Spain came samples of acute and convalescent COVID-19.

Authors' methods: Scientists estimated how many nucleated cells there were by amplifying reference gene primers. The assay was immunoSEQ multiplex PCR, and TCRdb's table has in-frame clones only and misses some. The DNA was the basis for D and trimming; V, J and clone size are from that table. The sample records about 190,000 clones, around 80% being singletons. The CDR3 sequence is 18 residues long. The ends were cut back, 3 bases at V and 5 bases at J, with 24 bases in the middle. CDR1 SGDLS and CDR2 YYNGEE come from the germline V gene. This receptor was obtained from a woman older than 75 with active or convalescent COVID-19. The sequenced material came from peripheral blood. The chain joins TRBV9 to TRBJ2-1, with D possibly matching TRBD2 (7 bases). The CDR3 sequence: CASSGRGSWGRLDNEQFF. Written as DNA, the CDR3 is TGTGCCAGCAGCGGGCGGGGGAGCTGGGGGCGCCTGGACAATGAGCAGTTCTTC.